The rows below give T cell receptor beta chains drawn from one sample of a study of control samples from healthy donors and cancer patients. Assay: immunoSEQ multiplex PCR; the TCRdb copy retains only in-frame clones and omits some. The data contain around 68,000 clones, 83% of them singletons. The sequencing input was blood. The origin of the receptors is a man between 60 and 75 years old in good health. Both conserved end residues are trimmed from each CDR3. Fields, in order: V gene, J gene, CDR3 protein.

>TRBV20-1|TRBJ2-1
SASGTGVGNEQF
>TRBV2|TRBJ2-1
ASKRAQSGYEQF
>TRBV29-1|TRBJ2-1
SVEIWDSSYNEQF
>TRBV5-1|TRBJ2-1
ASLRGGSYNEQF
>TRBV5-4|TRBJ2-5
ASSRDRDIETQY
>TRBV6-6|TRBJ2-5
ASSYSKIKETQY
>TRBV6-5|TRBJ2-7
ASTRELGEQY
>TRBV11-2|TRBJ2-7
ASSFGTGRTYEQY
>TRBV3-1/TRBV3-2|TRBJ1-4
ASSQEIETGTVNEKLF
>TRBV2|TRBJ2-1
ASKADHTSYNEQF
>TRBV11-2|TRBJ2-7
ASSLSGSLYEQY
>TRBV5-1|TRBJ2-3
ASSLRGSSTDTQY
>TRBV10-3|TRBJ1-5
AISGVGAPLQH
>TRBV7-8|TRBJ1-2
ASSLGRVDGYT
>TRBV4-2|TRBJ1-4
ASSQGTLGSEKLF